Listed below are T cell receptor beta chains from one sample, sequenced in a study of naive and memory T cell subsets. TCRdb used MiXCR to reprocess the UMI-ligation and nested PCR reads, holding one entry per CDR3 protein. The data contain roughly 150,000 distinct CDR3 sequences, roughly 20% of them singletons. The sample comprised naive CD4+ T cells from blood. The receptors were gathered from a human donor in good health. CDR3s include the opening cysteine and the closing phenylalanine or tryptophan. Each record gives: D gene, V gene, J gene, clone size, CDR3 DNA, CDR3 protein. The D gene is left open where the match is weak. Size tells how often a clone was seen (once, few, many) or the class of an expanded clone, and some rows leave it out.

D gene: .; V gene: TRBV2; J gene: TRBJ2-2; clone size: .; CDR3 DNA: TGTGCCAGCAGTGAATGGGACCCCGGGGAGCTGTTTTTT; CDR3 protein: CASSEWDPGELFF
D gene: .; V gene: TRBV3-1; J gene: TRBJ1-2; clone size: few; CDR3 DNA: TGTGCCAGCAGCCACAGCGCTAACTATGGCTACACCTTC; CDR3 protein: CASSHSANYGYTF
D gene: TRBD1; V gene: TRBV5-1; J gene: TRBJ2-3; clone size: .; CDR3 DNA: TGCGCCAGCAGAAAAGCGGCAGGGGGCCCGGCAGATACGCAGTATTTT; CDR3 protein: CASRKAAGGPADTQYF
D gene: .; V gene: TRBV9; J gene: TRBJ2-1; clone size: .; CDR3 DNA: TGTGCCAGCAGCGTAGGTCTGGTCGCCGTCCCATACAATGAGCAGTTCTTC; CDR3 protein: CASSVGLVAVPYNEQFF
D gene: .; V gene: TRBV4-2; J gene: TRBJ1-1; clone size: few; CDR3 DNA: TGTGCCAGCAGCCAAGAAGGGGACCCGAGAACTGAAGCTTTCTTT; CDR3 protein: CASSQEGDPRTEAFF
D gene: .; V gene: TRBV18; J gene: TRBJ2-7; clone size: few; CDR3 DNA: TGTGCCAGCTCGTACCAGGGGGGCGACTCCTACGAGCAGTACTTC; CDR3 protein: CASSYQGGDSYEQYF
D gene: TRBD1; V gene: TRBV6-1; J gene: TRBJ2-2; clone size: many; CDR3 DNA: TGTGCCAGCAAATTGGGACAGTACACCGGGGAGCTGTTTTTT; CDR3 protein: CASKLGQYTGELFF
D gene: .; V gene: TRBV18; J gene: TRBJ2-7; clone size: .; CDR3 DNA: TGTGCCAGCTCACCGACAGACTACGAGCAGCACTTC; CDR3 protein: CASSPTDYEQHF
D gene: .; V gene: TRBV5-1; J gene: TRBJ2-2; clone size: few; CDR3 DNA: TGCGCCAGCAGCTTGATGGGAACCGGGGAGCTGTTTTTT; CDR3 protein: CASSLMGTGELFF
D gene: .; V gene: TRBV20-1; J gene: TRBJ2-3; clone size: many; CDR3 DNA: TGCAGTGCGCGACGGGCTAGCGTGGCAGATACGCAGTATTTT; CDR3 protein: CSARRASVADTQYF
D gene: .; V gene: TRBV6-2/TRBV6-3; J gene: TRBJ1-2; clone size: .; CDR3 DNA: TGTGCCACAGCCGGCAGGGCTAACTATGGCTACACCTTC; CDR3 protein: CATAGRANYGYTF
D gene: .; V gene: TRBV6-2/TRBV6-3; J gene: TRBJ2-7; clone size: .; CDR3 DNA: TGTGCCAGCAGTTACGGGGCCGAGCAGTACTTC; CDR3 protein: CASSYGAEQYF
D gene: .; V gene: TRBV6-1; J gene: TRBJ2-1; clone size: many; CDR3 DNA: TGTGCCAGCAGTGCACAGCCAGGGAACAATGAGCAGTTCTTC; CDR3 protein: CASSAQPGNNEQFF
D gene: .; V gene: TRBV12-3/TRBV12-4; J gene: TRBJ1-2; clone size: many; CDR3 DNA: TGTGCCAGCAGTTTAGCGCGAGGTGTTTCTGGATACTATGGCTACACCTTC; CDR3 protein: CASSLARGVSGYYGYTF
D gene: TRBD2; V gene: TRBV13; J gene: TRBJ2-7; clone size: .; CDR3 DNA: TGTGCCAGCAGCTTAGGCAGAAGGCTAGCGGGAGGAAAATACAATGAGCAGTACTTC; CDR3 protein: CASSLGRRLAGGKYNEQYF
D gene: .; V gene: TRBV11-2; J gene: TRBJ2-1; clone size: .; CDR3 DNA: TGTGCCAGCAGCTTAACAGATCTAGGGTACAATGAGCAGTTCTTC; CDR3 protein: CASSLTDLGYNEQFF
D gene: .; V gene: TRBV29-1; J gene: TRBJ1-1; clone size: .; CDR3 DNA: TGCAGCGTTGAAACGCAAGGTCTGATGAACACTGAAGCTTTCTTT; CDR3 protein: CSVETQGLMNTEAFF
D gene: .; V gene: TRBV18; J gene: TRBJ1-2; clone size: .; CDR3 DNA: TGTGCCAGCTCACCTCCCAACTATGGCTACACCTTC; CDR3 protein: CASSPPNYGYTF